This entry describes one TCR beta chain. The antigen is undetermined. A far larger clone is one base from this, pointing to a likely read error. This sample includes further DNA sequences coding for the same CDR3. The data were taken from a study of shared clonotypes between healthy human individuals. CDR1 is MDHEN and CDR2 is SYDVKM in the germline V gene. The CDR3 contains 13 residues. General observations from the study: Clonotype sharing among donors, it was expected, would be affected by sequencing depth. Investigators collected only blood, and repertoires in tissues likely differ.

Researchers drew on about 90 million PBMCs for genomic DNA from unsorted samples. This was a deep-level run. Libraries were prepared by immunoSEQ multiplex PCR; TCRdb keeps only in-frame clonotypes and omits some of them. The sample includes roughly 500,000 clones, 81% seen only once; the top ten take about 13%. The chain links TRBV28 to TRBJ1-5; D is possibly TRBD1 (5 bases). The receptor was derived from a woman aged 40 to 50 in good health. Some clones in this sample may be carry-over from other donors' samples. Sequenced sample: PBMCs. CDR3 region: CASSFGGIQPQHF. The CDR3 DNA is TGTGCCAGCAGTTTCGGGGGGATTCAGCCTCAGCATTTT.